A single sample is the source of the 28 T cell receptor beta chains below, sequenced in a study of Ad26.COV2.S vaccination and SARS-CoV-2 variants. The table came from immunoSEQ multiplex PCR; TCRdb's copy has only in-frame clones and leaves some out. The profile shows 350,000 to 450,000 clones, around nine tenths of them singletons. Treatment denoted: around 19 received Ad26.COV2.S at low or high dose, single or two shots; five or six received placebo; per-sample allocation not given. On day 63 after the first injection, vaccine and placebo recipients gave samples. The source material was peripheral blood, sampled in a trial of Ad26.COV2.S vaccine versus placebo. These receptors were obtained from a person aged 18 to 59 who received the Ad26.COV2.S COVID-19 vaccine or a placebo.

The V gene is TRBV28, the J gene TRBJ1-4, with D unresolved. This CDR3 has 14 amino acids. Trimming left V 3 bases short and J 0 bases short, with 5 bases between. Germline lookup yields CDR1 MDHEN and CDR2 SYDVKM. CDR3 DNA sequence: TGTGCCAGCAGTTTTACTGCAACTAATGAAAAACTGTTTTTT. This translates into CASSFTATNEKLFF.

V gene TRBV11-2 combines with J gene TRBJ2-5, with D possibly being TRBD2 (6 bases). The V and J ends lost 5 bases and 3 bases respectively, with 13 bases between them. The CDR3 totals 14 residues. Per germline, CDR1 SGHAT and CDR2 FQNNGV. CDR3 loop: CASSSRDFEETQYF. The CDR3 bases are TGTGCCAGCAGCAGCCGGGACTTTGAAGAGACCCAGTACTTC.

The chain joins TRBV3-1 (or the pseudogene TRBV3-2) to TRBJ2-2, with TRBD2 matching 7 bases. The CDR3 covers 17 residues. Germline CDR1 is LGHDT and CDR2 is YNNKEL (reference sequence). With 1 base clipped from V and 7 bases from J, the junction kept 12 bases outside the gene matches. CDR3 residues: CASSQVGAGPTGGELFF. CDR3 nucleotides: TGTGCCAGCAGCCAAGTCGGAGCGGGGCCGACGGGCGGGGAGCTGTTTTTT.

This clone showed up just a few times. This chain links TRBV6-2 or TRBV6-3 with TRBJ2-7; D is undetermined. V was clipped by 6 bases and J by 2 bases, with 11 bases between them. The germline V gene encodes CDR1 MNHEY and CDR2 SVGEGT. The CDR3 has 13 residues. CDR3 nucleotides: TGTGCCAGCAGCCCCACTGACACCTACGAGCAGTACTTC. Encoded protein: CASSPTDTYEQYF.

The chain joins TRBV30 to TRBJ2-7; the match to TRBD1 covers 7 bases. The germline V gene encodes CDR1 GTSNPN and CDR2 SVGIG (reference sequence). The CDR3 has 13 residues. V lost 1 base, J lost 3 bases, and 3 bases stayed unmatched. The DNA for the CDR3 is TGTGCCTGGAGTGCACAGGGGTACTACGAGCAGTACTTC. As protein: CAWSAQGYYEQYF.

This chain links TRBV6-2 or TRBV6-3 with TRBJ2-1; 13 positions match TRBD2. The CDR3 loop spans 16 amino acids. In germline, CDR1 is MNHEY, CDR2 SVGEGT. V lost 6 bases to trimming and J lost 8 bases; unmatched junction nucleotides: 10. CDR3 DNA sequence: TGTGCCAGCAGCTATGGACTAGCGGGAGTCGGCCATGAGCAGTTCTTC. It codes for CASSYGLAGVGHEQFF.

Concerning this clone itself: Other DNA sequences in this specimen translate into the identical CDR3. In DNA form, the CDR3 reads TGTGCCAGCAGCGTAGGTGCGCTAGGCGAGACCCAGTACTTC. Residues: CASSVGALGETQYF. J is TRBJ2-5 and V is TRBV9; D remains unclear. V gave up 0 bases and J gave up 5 bases, with 11 bases separating them. Per germline, CDR1 SGDLS and CDR2 YYNGEE. The CDR3 has 14 amino acids.

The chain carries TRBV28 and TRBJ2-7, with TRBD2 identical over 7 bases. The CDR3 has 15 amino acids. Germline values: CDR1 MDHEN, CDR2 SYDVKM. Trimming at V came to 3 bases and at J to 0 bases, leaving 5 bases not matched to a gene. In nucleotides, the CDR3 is TGTGCCAGCAGTTTCGGCGGGGGATCCTCCTACGAGCAGTACTTC. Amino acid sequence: CASSFGGGSSYEQYF.

This CDR3 is CASSSPSGGGEQYF. In DNA form, the CDR3 reads TGTGCCAGCAGCTCCCCTTCGGGGGGGGGCGAGCAGTACTTC. This sequence joins TRBV5-4 and TRBJ2-7; 8 bases fit TRBD2. Germline CDR1 SGHNT, CDR2 YYREEE (reference sequence). V dropped 3 bases and J dropped 6; count of bases not matched to a gene: 8. The CDR3 spans 14 residues.

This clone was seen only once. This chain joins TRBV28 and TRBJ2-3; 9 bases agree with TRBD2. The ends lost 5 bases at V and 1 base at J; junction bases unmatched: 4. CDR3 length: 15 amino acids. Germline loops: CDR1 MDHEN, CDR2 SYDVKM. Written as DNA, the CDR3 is TGTGCCAGCAGTCCACGGACTAGCGGCACAGATACGCAGTATTTT. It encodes CASSPRTSGTDTQYF.

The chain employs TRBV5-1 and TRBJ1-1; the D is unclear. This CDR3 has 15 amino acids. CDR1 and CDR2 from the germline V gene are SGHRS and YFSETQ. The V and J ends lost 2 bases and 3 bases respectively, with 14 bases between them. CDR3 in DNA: TGCGCCAGCAGCTTTATCGGATTTGGGGACACTGAAGCTTTCTTT. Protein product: CASSFIGFGDTEAFF. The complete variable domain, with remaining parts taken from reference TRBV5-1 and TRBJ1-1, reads KAGVTQTPRYLIKTRGQQVTLSCSPISGHRSVSWYQQTPGQGLQFLFEYFSETQRNKGNFPGRFSGRQFSNSRSEMNVSTLELGDSALYLCASSFIGFGDTEAFFGQGTRLTVV.

CDR3 nucleotides: TGTGCCGGGTTCCTAGTCGGGCCGGTCTCCTACGAGCAGTACTTC. This translates into CAGFLVGPVSYEQYF. The V and J genes are TRBV5-4 and TRBJ2-7, with D unclear. Between the trimmed V and J ends, which lost 10 bases and 0 bases, there was a span of 20 bases. The CDR3 covers 15 residues. The germline gives CDR1 SGHNT, CDR2 YYREEE (reference sequence).

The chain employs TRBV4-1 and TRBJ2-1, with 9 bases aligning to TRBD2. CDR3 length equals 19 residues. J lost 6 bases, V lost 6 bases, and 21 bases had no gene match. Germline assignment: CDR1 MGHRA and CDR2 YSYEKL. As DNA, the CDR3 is TGCGCCAGCAGTAGGGGTAGCGGGAGTCTCCGGCCGGACTCCAATGAGCAGTTCTTC. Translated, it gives CASSRGSGSLRPDSNEQFF.

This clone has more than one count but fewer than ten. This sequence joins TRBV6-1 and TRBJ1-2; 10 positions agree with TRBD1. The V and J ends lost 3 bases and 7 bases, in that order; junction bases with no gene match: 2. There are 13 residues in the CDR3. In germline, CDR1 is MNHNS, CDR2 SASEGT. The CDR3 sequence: CASSDGTGAGYTF. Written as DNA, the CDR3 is TGTGCCAGCAGTGACGGGACAGGGGCTGGCTACACCTTC.

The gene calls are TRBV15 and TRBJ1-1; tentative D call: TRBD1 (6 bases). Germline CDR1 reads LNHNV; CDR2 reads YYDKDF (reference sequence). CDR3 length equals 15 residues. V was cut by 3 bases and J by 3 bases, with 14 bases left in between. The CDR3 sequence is CATSSIRQDYTEAFF. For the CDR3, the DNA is TGTGCCACCAGCAGCATCCGACAGGACTACACTGAAGCTTTCTTT.

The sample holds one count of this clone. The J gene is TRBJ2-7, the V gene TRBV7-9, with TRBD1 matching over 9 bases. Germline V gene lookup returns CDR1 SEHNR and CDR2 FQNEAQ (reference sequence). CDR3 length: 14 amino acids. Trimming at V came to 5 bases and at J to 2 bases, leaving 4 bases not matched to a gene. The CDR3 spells CASSQTGGTYEQYF. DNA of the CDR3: TGTGCCAGCAGCCAGACAGGGGGAACCTACGAGCAGTACTTC.

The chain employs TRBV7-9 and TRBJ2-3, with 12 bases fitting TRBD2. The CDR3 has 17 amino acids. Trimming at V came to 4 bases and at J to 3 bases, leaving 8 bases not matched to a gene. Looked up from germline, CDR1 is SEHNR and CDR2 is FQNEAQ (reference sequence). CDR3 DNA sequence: TGTGCCAGCAGCTCACACCGGACTAGCGGGATTACAGATACGCAGTATTTT. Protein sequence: CASSSHRTSGITDTQYF.

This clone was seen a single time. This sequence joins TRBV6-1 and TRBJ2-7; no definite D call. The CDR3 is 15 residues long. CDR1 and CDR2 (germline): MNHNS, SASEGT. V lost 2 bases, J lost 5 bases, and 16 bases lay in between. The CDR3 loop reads CASSESDRLLDEQYF. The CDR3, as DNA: TGTGCCAGCAGTGAATCGGACCGACTCTTGGACGAGCAGTACTTC.

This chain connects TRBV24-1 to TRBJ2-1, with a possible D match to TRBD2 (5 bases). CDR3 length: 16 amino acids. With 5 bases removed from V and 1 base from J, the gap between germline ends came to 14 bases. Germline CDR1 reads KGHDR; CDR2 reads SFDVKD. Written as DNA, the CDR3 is TGTGCCACCAGTGCCAGGAGCGGAGCATCCTACAATGAGCAGTTCTTC. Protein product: CATSARSGASYNEQFF.

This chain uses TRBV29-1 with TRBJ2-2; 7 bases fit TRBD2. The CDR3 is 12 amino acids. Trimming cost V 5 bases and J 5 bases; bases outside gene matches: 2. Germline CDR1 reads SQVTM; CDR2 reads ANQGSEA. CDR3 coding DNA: TGCAGCGTTCGGGGACTAACCGGGGAGCTGTTTTTT. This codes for CSVRGLTGELFF.

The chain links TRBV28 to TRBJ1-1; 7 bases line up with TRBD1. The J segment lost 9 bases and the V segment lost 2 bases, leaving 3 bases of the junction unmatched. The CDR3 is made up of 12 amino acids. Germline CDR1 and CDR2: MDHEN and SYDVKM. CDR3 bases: TGTGCCAGCAGTTTAAGAGGGGGCAAAGCTTTCTTT. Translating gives CASSLRGGKAFF.

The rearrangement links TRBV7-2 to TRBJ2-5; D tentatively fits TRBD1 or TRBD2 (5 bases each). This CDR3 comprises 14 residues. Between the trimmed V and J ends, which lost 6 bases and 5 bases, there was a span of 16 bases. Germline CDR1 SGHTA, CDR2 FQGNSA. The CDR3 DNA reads TGTGCCAGCAGGGGACCCCCCACGGGGGAGACCCAGTACTTC. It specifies CASRGPPTGETQYF.

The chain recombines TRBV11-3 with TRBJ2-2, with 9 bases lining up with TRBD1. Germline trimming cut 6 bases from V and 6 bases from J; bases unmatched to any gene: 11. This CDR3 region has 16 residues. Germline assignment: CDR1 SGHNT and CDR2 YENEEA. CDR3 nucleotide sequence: TGTGCCAGCAGTCAACCGGGACAGGGCGCTCCCGGGGAGCTGTTTTTT. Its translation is CASSQPGQGAPGELFF.

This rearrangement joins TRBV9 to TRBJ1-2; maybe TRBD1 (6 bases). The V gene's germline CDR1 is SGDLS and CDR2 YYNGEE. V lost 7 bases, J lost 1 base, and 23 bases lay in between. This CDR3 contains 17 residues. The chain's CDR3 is CASDLGNTGQLNYGYTF. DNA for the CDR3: TGTGCCAGCGACCTGGGGAACACGGGACAACTTAACTATGGCTACACCTTC. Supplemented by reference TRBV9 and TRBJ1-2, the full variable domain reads DSGVTQTPKHLITATGQRVTLRCSPRSGDLSVYWYQQSLDQGLQFLIQYYNGEERAKGNILERFSAQQFPDLHSELNLSSLELGDSALYFCASDLGNTGQLNYGYTFGSGTRLTVV.

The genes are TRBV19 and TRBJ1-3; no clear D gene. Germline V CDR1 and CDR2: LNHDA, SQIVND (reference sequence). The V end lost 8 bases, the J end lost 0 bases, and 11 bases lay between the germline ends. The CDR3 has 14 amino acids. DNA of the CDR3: TGTGCCAGTCACGATTGGAGCTCTGGAAACACCATATATTTT. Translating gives CASHDWSSGNTIYF. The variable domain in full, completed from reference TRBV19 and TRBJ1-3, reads DGGITQSPKYLFRKEGQNVTLSCEQNLNHDAMYWYRQDPGQGLRLIYYSQIVNDFQKGDIAEGYSVSREKKESFPLTVTSAQKNPTAFYLCASHDWSSGNTIYFGEGSWLTVV.

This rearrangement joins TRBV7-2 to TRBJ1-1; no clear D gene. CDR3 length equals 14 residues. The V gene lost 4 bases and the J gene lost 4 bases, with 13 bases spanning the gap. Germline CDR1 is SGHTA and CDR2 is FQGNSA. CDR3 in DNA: TGTGCCAGCAGCTCGCCCCCGGGCGGCACTGAAGCTTTCTTT. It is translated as CASSSPPGGTEAFF.

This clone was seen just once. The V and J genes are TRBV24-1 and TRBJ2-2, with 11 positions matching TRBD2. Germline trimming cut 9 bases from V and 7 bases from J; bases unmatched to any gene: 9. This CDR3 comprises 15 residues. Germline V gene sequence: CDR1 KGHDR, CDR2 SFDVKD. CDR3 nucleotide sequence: TGTGCCACCTCAAACCGGACTAGCGGGTTCGGGGAGCTGTTTTTT. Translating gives CATSNRTSGFGELFF.

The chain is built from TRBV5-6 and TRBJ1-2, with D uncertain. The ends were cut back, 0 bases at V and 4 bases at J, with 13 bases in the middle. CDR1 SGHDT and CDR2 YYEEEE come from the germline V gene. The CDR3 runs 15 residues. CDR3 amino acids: CASSLADAEFYGYTF. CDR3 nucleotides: TGTGCCAGCAGCTTGGCGGACGCAGAATTCTATGGCTACACCTTC.